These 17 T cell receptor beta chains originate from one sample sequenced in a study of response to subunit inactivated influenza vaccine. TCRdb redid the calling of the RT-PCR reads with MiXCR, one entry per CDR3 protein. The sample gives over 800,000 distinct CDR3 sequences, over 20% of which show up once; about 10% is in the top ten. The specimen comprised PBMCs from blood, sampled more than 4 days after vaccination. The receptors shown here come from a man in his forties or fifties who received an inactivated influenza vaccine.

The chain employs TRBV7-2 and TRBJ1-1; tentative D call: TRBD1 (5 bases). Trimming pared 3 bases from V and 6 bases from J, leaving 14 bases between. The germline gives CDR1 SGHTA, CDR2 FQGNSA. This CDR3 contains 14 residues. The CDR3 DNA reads TGTGCCAGCAGCTTCACCCCGGGGCAGTCTGAAGCTTTCTTT. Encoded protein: CASSFTPGQSEAFF.

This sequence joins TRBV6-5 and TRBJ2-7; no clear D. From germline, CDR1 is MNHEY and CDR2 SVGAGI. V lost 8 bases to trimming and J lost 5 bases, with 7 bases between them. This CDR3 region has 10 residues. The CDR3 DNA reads TGTGCCAGCGGTACACACGAGCAGTACTTC. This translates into CASGTHEQYF.

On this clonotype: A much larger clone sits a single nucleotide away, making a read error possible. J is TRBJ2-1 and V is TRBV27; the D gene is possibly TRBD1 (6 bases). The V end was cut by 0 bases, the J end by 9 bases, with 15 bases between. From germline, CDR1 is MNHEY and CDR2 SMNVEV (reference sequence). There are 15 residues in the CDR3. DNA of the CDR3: TGTGCCAGCAGTTTATCACTGTTCGTAGGGGGTGAGCAGTTCTTC. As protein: CASSLSLFVGGEQFF.

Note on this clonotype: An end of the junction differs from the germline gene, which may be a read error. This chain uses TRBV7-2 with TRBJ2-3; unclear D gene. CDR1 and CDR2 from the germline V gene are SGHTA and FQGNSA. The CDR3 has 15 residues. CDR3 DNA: TGTGCCATCAGCTTGGCCGCCCCACCCACAGATACGCAGTATTTT. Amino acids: CAISLAAPPTDTQYF.

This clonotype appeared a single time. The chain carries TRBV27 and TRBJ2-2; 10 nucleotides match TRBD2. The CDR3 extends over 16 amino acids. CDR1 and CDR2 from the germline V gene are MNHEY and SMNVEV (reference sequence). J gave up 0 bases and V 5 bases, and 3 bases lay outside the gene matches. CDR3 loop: CASSRTSGSNTGELFF. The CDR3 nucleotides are TGTGCCAGCAGTAGGACTAGCGGTTCGAACACCGGGGAGCTGTTTTTT.

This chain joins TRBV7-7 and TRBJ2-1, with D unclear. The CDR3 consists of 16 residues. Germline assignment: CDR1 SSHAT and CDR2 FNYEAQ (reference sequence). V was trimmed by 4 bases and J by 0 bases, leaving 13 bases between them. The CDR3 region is CASSSSLGDSYNEQFF. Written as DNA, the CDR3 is TGTGCCAGCAGCTCATCCTTGGGTGACTCCTACAATGAGCAGTTCTTC.

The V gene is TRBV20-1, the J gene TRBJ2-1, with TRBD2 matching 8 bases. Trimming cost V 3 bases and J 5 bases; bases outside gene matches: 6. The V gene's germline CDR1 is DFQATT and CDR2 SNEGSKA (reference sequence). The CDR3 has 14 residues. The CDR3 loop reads CSARPGGTHNEQFF. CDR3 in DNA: TGCAGTGCTAGGCCGGGGGGGACGCACAATGAGCAGTTCTTC.

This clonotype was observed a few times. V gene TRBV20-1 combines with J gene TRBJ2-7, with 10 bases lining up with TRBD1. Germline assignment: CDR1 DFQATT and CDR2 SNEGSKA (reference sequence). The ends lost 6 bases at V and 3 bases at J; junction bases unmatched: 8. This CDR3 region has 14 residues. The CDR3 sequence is CSALDRGLIYEQYF. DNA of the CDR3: TGCAGTGCCCTCGACAGGGGGCTAATCTACGAGCAGTACTTC.

CDR3 sequence reads: CSAQERQVYNEQFF. The CDR3 coding sequence is TGCAGTGCGCAGGAACGACAGGTCTACAATGAGCAGTTCTTC. This chain uses TRBV20-1 with TRBJ2-1, with D possibly being TRBD1 (6 bases). From germline, CDR1 is DFQATT and CDR2 SNEGSKA (reference sequence). CDR3 size: 14 residues. Between the trimmed V and J ends, which lost 6 bases and 3 bases, there was a span of 15 bases.

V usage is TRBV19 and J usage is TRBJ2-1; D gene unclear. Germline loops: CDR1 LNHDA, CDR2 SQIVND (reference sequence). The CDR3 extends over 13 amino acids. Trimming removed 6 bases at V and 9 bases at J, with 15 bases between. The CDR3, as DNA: TGTGCCAGTAGCCCCTCGCGGCTGGGTGAGCAGTTCTTC. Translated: CASSPSRLGEQFF.

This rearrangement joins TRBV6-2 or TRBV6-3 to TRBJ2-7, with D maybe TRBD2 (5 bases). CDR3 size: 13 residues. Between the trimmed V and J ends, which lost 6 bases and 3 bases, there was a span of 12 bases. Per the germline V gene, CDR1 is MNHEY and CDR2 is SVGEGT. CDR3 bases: TGTGCCAGCAGCCGCCAACTAGACTACGAGCAGTACTTC. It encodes CASSRQLDYEQYF.

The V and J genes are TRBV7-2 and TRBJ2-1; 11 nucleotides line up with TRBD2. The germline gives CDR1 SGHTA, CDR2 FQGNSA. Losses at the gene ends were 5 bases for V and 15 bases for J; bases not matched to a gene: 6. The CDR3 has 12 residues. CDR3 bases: TGTGCCAGCAGCCTCACTAGCGGGAGCGCGTTCTTC. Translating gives CASSLTSGSAFF.

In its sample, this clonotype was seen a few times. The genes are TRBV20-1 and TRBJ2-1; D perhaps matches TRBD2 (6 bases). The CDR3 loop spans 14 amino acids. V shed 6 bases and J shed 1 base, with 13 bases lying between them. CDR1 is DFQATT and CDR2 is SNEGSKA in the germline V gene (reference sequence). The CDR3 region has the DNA TGCAGTGCCACTGATAGCGGATCCTACAATGAGCAGTTCTTC. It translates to CSATDSGSYNEQFF.

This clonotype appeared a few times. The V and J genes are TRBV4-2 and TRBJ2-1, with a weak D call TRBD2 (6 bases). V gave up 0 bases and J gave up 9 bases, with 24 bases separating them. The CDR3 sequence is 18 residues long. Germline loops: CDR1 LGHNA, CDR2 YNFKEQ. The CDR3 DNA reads TGTGCCAGCAGCCAAGATGCCGCGGGCTATCGGGGAGGTGGTGAGCAGTTCTTC. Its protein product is CASSQDAAGYRGGGEQFF.

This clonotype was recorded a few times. The CDR3 loop reads CASSSRWDEQFF. CDR3 coding DNA: TGTGCCAGCAGCTCTCGTTGGGATGAGCAGTTCTTC. The chain links TRBV7-9 to TRBJ2-1, with no clear D. CDR1 is SEHNR and CDR2 is FQNEAQ in the germline V gene (reference sequence). V lost 4 bases, J lost 8 bases, and 9 bases lay in between. The CDR3 is 12 amino acids.

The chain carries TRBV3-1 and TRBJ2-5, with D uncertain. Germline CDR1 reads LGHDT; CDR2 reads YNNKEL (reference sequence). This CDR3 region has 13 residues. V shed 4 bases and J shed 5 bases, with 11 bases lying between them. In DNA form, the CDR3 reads TGTGCCAGCAGCCTGCCGGGTCTTGAGACCCAGTACTTC. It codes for CASSLPGLETQYF.

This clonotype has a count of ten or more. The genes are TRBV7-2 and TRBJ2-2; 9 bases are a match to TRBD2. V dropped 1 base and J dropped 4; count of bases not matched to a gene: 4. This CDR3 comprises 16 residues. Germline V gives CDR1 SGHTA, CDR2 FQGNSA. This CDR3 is CASSLVAGGRTGELFF. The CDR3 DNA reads TGTGCCAGCAGCTTAGTTGCGGGAGGGCGCACCGGGGAGCTGTTTTTT.